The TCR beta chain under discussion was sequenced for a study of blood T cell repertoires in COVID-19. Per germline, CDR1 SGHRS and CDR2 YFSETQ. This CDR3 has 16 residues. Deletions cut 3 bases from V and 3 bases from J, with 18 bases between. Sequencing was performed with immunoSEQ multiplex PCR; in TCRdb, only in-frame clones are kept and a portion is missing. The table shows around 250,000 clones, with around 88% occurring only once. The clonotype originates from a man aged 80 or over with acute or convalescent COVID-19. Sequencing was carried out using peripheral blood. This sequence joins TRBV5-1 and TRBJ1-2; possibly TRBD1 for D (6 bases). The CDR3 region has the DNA TGCGCCAGCAGCTCCCAACCGGGACAAGGGGACTATGGCTACACCTTC. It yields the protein CASSSQPGQGDYGYTF. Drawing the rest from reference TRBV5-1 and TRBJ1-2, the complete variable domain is KAGVTQTPRYLIKTRGQQVTLSCSPISGHRSVSWYQQTPGQGLQFLFEYFSETQRNKGNFPGRFSGRQFSNSRSEMNVSTLELGDSALYLCASSSQPGQGDYGYTFGSGTRLTVV.